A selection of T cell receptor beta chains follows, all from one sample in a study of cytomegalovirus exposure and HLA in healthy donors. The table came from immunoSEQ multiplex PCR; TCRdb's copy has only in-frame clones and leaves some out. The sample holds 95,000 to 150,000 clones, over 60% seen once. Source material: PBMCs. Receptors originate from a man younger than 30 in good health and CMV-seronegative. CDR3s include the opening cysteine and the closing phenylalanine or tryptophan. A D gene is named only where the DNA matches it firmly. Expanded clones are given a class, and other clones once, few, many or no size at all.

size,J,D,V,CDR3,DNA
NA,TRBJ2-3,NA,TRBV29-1,CSVDSGVDTQYF,TGCAGCGTTGATTCGGGAGTAGATACGCAGTATTTT
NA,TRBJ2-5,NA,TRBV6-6,CASSYQETQYF,TGTGCCAGCAGTTACCAGGAGACCCAGTACTTC
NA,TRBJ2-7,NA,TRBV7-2,CASLGSVNREIYYEQYF,TGTGCCAGCCTCGGGTCCGTGAACCGGGAAATTTACTACGAGCAGTACTTC
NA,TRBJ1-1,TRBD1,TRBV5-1,CASSLAGGYAEAFF,TGCGCCAGCAGCTTGGCAGGGGGGTACGCTGAAGCTTTCTTT
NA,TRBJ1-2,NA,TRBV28,CASSWGGYGYTF,TGTGCCAGCAGTTGGGGCGGCTATGGCTACACCTTC
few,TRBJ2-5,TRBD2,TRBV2,CASSEALLAGTQETQYF,TGTGCCAGCAGTGAAGCGCTACTAGCGGGGACCCAAGAGACCCAGTACTTC
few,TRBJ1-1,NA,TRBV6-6,CATRGQPEAFF,TGTGCCACCAGAGGACAGCCAGAAGCTTTCTTT
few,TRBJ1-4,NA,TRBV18,CASSRSRGRLGEKLFF,TGTGCCAGCTCCCGAAGCAGGGGTAGGCTTGGCGAAAAACTGTTTTTT
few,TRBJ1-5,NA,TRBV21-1,CASSKEGTGGQPQHF,TGTGCCAGCAGCAAAGAAGGGACAGGGGGTCAGCCCCAGCATTTT
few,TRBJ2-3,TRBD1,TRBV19,CASRPLRDRSTDTQYF,TGTGCCAGTAGACCCCTTAGGGACAGGAGCACAGATACGCAGTATTTT
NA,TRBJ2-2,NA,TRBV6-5,CASSYYAGLGRTLFF,TGTGCCAGCAGTTACTATGCCGGACTGGGAAGGACTCTGTTTTTT
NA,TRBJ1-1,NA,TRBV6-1,CASGGPAYYEAFF,TGTGCCAGCGGAGGACCGGCCTACTATGAAGCTTTCTTT
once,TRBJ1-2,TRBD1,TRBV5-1,CASSYRDRGTGYTF,TGCGCCAGCAGCTACCGGGACAGGGGAACGGGCTACACCTTC
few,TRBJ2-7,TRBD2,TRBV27,CASSRLAGGTYEQYF,TGTGCCAGCAGTAGATTAGCGGGGGGGACCTACGAGCAGTACTTC
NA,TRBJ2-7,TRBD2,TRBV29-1,CSVLTSGGYEQYF,TGCAGCGTTCTGACTAGCGGGGGTTACGAGCAGTACTTC
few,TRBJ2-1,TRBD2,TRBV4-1,CASSLGLAAVYNEQFF,TGCGCCAGCAGCCTGGGACTAGCGGCCGTATACAATGAGCAGTTCTTC
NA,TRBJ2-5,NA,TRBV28,CASTALETQYF,TGTGCCAGCACTGCGCTAGAGACCCAGTACTTC
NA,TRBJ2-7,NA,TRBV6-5,CASSGIDRLYEQYF,TGTGCCAGCTCCGGTATAGACAGACTGTACGAGCAGTACTTC
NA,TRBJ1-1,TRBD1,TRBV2,CASRGQRRLNTEAFF,TGTGCCAGCCGGGGACAGAGAAGATTGAACACTGAAGCTTTCTTT
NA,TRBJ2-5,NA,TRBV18,CASIPGGNQETQYF,TGTGCCAGCATACCTGGGGGCAACCAAGAGACCCAGTACTTC
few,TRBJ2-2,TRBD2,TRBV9,CASSDTSGPSSRNTGELFF,TGTGCCAGCAGCGACACTAGCGGGCCATCCTCCCGGAACACCGGGGAGCTGTTTTTT
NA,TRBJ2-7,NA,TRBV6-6,CASSGRQAAEQYF,TGTGCCAGCAGTGGCCGACAGGCCGCCGAGCAGTACTTC
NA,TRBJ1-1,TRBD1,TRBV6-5,CASRLQGGRFEAFF,TGTGCCAGCAGGTTACAGGGGGGACGTTTTGAAGCTTTCTTT